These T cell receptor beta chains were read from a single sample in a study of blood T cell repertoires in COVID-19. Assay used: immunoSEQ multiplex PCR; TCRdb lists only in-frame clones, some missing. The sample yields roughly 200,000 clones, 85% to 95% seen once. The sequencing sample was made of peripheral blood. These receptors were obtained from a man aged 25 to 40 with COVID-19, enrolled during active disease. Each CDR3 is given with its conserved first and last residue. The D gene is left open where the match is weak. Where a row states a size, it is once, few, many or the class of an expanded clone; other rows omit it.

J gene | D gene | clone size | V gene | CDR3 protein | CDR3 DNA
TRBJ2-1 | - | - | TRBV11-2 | CASSLDGYGGQFF | TGTGCCAGCAGCTTAGATGGTTACGGGGGTCAGTTCTTC
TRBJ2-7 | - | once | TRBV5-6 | CASSLWAGDEQYF | TGTGCCAGCAGCTTGTGGGCAGGGGACGAGCAGTACTTC
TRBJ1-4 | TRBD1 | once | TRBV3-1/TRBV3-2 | CASSQDQGARGNEKLFF | TGTGCCAGCAGCCAAGACCAGGGGGCGAGGGGTAATGAAAAACTGTTTTTT
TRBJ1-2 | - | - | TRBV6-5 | CASSTEIPGYTF | TGTGCCAGCAGTACGGAGATTCCTGGCTACACCTTC
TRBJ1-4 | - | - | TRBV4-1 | CASSHGTTGAGQKLFF | TGCGCCAGCAGCCACGGCACGACCGGGGCGGGACAAAAACTGTTTTTT
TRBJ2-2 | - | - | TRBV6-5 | CASATEGTGELFF | TGTGCCAGCGCGACAGAAGGCACCGGGGAGCTGTTTTTT
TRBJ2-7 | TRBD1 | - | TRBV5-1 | CASGQGFSYEQYF | TGCGCCAGCGGACAGGGTTTCTCATACGAGCAGTACTTC
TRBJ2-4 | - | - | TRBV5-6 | CASSLVEVKNIQYF | TGTGCCAGCAGCTTGGTCGAGGTCAAAAACATTCAGTACTTC
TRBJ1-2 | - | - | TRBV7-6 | CASSLGIDRNYGYTF | TGTGCCAGCAGCTTAGGGATTGACAGGAACTATGGCTACACCTTC
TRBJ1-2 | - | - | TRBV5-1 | CASSLQGNGYTF | TGCGCCAGCAGCTTACAGGGCAATGGCTACACCTTC
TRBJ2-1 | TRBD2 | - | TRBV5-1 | CASSLGGLAGPNEQFF | TGCGCCAGCAGCTTGGGGGGACTAGCGGGGCCTAATGAGCAGTTCTTC
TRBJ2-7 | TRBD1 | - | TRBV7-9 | CASSTGQGYEQYF | TGTGCCAGCAGCACAGGACAGGGCTACGAGCAGTACTTC
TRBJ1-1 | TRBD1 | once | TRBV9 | CASSVEGQGRTEAFF | TGTGCCAGCAGCGTAGAGGGACAGGGCCGCACTGAAGCTTTCTTT
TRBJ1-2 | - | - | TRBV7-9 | CASSPTVSYGYTF | TGTGCCAGCAGCCCCACGGTTTCCTATGGCTACACCTTC
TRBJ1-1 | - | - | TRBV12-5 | CASGWKDRNTEAFF | TGTGCTAGTGGTTGGAAGGACAGGAACACTGAAGCTTTCTTT
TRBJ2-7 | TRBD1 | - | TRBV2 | CASLGQGRSYEQYF | TGTGCCAGCCTCGGACAGGGGAGGTCCTACGAGCAGTACTTC
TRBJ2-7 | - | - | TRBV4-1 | CASSQGGIAATYEQYF | TGCGCCAGCAGCCAAGGTGGTATAGCGGCTACCTACGAGCAGTACTTC
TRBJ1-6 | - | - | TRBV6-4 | CASSLQGTSSPLHF | TGTGCCAGCAGTCTTCAGGGTACAAGTTCACCCCTCCACTTT
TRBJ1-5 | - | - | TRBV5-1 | CASSLTGFGQPQHF | TGCGCCAGCAGCTTGACAGGGTTCGGTCAGCCCCAGCATTTT
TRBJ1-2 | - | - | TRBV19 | CASSPAPRGLGGYTF | TGTGCCAGTAGTCCCGCCCCCCGGGGTTTGGGAGGCTACACCTTC
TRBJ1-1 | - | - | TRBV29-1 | CSVRGLAEAFF | TGCAGCGTAAGGGGTCTGGCTGAAGCTTTCTTT
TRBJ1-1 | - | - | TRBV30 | CAWRGMNTEAFF | TGTGCCTGGCGGGGGATGAACACTGAAGCTTTCTTT
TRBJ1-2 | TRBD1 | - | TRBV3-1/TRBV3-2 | CASSLHRGGYTF | TGTGCCAGCAGCCTTCACAGGGGTGGCTACACCTTC
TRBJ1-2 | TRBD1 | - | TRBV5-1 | CASSSDRASYGYTF | TGCGCCAGCAGCTCGGACAGGGCGAGCTATGGCTACACCTTC
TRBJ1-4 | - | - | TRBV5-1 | CASSPGGPNEKLFF | TGCGCCAGCAGCCCGGGAGGCCCGAATGAAAAACTGTTTTTT
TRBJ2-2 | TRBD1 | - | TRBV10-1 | CASSTGARELFF | TGCGCCAGCAGCACAGGGGCCCGGGAGCTGTTTTTT
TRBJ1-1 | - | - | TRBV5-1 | CASSPGPQNTEAFF | TGCGCCAGCAGCCCAGGGCCGCAGAACACTGAAGCTTTCTTT
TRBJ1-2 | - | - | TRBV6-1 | CASSDGANYGYTF | TGTGCCAGCAGTGACGGGGCTAACTATGGCTACACCTTC
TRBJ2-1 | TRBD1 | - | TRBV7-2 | CASSDGTGGKNEQFF | TGTGCCAGCAGCGACGGGACAGGGGGCAAGAATGAGCAGTTCTTC
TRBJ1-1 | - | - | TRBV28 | CASSRNTNTEAFF | TGTGCCAGCAGTAGAAACACGAACACTGAAGCTTTCTTT
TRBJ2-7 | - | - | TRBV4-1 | CASSQGAESSYEQYF | TGCGCCAGCAGCCAAGGAGCGGAGAGCTCCTACGAGCAGTACTTC
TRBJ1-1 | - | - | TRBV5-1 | CASSLGGGDTEAFF | TGCGCCAGCAGCTTGGGAGGAGGGGACACTGAAGCTTTCTTT
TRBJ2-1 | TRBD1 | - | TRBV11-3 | CASSLVSTGLQFF | TGTGCCAGCAGCTTAGTATCGACAGGGTTGCAGTTCTTC
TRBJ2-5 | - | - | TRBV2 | CASSEFQSQYF | TGTGCCAGCAGTGAGTTTCAGTCCCAGTACTTC
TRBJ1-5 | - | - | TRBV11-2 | CASSLAGPGHQPQHF | TGTGCCAGCAGCTTAGCCGGGCCAGGGCATCAGCCCCAGCATTTT
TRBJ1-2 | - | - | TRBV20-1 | CSARSGYGYTF | TGCAGTGCTAGAAGCGGCTATGGCTACACCTTC
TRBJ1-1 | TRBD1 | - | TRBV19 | CASSGQGARAEAFF | TGTGCCAGTAGCGGACAGGGGGCAAGGGCTGAAGCTTTCTTT
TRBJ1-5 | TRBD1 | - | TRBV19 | CAGLRDSAEDSNQPQHF | TGTGCCGGCCTCCGGGACAGCGCGGAAGATAGCAATCAGCCCCAGCATTTT
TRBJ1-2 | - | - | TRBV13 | CASRPRDLGPYGYTF | TGTGCCAGCAGACCGCGGGACTTAGGCCCCTATGGCTACACCTTC
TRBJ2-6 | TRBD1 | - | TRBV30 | CAWSRSDREVANVLTF | TGTGCCTGGAGTAGATCGGACAGGGAGGTTGCCAACGTCCTGACTTTC
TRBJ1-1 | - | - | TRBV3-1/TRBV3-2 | CASSLGVDTEAFF | TGTGCCAGCAGCCTAGGGGTGGACACTGAAGCTTTCTTT
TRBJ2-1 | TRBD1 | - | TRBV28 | CASSFGTGVGDEQFF | TGTGCCAGCAGTTTTGGCACAGGGGTAGGAGATGAGCAGTTCTTC